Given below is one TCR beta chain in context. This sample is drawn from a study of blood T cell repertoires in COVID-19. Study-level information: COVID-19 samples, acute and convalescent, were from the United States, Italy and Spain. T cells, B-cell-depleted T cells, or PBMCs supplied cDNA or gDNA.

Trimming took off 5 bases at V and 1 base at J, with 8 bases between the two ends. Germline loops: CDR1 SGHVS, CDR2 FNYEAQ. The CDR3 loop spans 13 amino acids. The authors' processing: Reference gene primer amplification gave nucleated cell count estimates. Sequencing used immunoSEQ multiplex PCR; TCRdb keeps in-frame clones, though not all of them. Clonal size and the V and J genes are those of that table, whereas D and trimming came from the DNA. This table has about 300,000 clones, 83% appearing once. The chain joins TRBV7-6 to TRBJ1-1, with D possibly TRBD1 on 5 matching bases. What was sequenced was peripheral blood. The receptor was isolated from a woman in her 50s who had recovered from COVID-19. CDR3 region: CASSAQENTEAFF. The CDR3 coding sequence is TGTGCCAGCAGCGCACAGGAGAACACTGAAGCTTTCTTT.